This T cell receptor beta chain was found in a study of PD-1 blockade in classical Hodgkin lymphoma. Study in general: Patients were infused with nivolumab 3 mg/kg every 2 weeks.

Findings and limits, study-wide: It was among complete responders that baseline diversity resembled that of newly diagnosed patients.

There was relapse after autologous stem cell transplantation in every patient, and there was variation in brentuximab vedotin exposure. A note on this clone: What it binds is unknown.

Profiling relied on immunoSEQ multiplex PCR, and the TCRdb table lists in-frame clones only, not all of them. The sample contains just under 100,000 clones, roughly 83% of which appear only once. Sequencing was performed on peripheral blood mononuclear cells (PBMCs), taken at baseline. The TCR sequence derives from a human donor with classical Hodgkin lymphoma.

The CDR3 loop is CASSEKAFGGTQYF. CDR3 nucleotide sequence: TGTGCCAGCAGTGAAAAAGCATTCGGTGGGACCCAGTACTTC. The chain employs TRBV6-1 and TRBJ2-5; D is unresolved. Between the trimmed V and J ends, which lost 2 bases and 7 bases, there was a span of 14 bases. This CDR3 is 14 amino acids long. Per germline, CDR1 MNHNS and CDR2 SASEGT.